The source of this T cell receptor (beta chain) is a study of blood T cell repertoires in COVID-19. Overall study context: Acute and convalescent COVID-19 samples came from the United States, Italy and Spain.

Enrollees, about 18 to 89 years old, lived in about two dozen US areas. Recovered status in Cohort 3 required two negative PCRs, clearance, or symptom resolution. Sequenced by immunoSEQ multiplex PCR; TCRdb stores in-frame clones only, minus some. The sample lists about 300,000 clones; approximately 90% were seen once. Germline assignment: CDR1 WSHSY and CDR2 SAAADI. V lost 4 bases, J lost 2 bases, and 7 bases stayed unmatched. The CDR3 covers 15 residues. The sample comprised PBMCs or T cells enriched from blood (not recorded which). The rearrangement uses TRBV10-2 and TRBJ1-2; 7 bases agree with TRBD1. The TCR sequence derives from a woman in her 30s who had recovered from COVID-19. The CDR3 DNA reads as TGCGCCAGCAGTGTGTCGGGACAGTCGAACTATGGCTACACCTTC. Protein product: CASSVSGQSNYGYTF.